The sequence of this T cell receptor beta chain was determined in a study of blood T cell repertoires in COVID-19. The data were produced by immunoSEQ multiplex PCR, yet TCRdb's version contains in-frame clones alone and is incomplete. This table has 150,000 to 200,000 clones, roughly nine tenths appearing once. This clone was counted a few times. V lost 2 bases and J lost 5, with 16 bases in between. Germline CDR1 and CDR2: SGHDT and YYEEEE. This CDR3 spans 15 amino acids. This rearrangement joins TRBV5-6 to TRBJ2-5, with D possibly being TRBD2 (6 bases). The specimen was peripheral blood. This clonotype originated in a man younger than 35 who had recovered from COVID-19. CDR3 region: CASSFGRGGWETQYF. CDR3 DNA sequence: TGTGCCAGCAGCTTTGGTCGGGGAGGATGGGAGACCCAGTACTTC.